This TCR beta chain is from a study of cytomegalovirus exposure and HLA in healthy donors. Findings of the study overall: A later analysis associated 15,000 to 20,000 TCR beta sequences with HLA alleles at a 0.05 false discovery rate. In terms of immune exposure information, only CMV serostatus was available.

The CDR3 has 16 amino acids. J gave up 7 bases and V 0 bases, and 8 bases lay outside the gene matches. Germline CDR1 reads LGHNA; CDR2 reads YSLEER. Primers for the PCR totalled 60 Vbeta and 13 Jbeta. This table comes from immunoSEQ multiplex PCR, and its TCRdb copy is limited to in-frame clones, with some not included. The profile shows 100,000 to 150,000 clones, over 60% of them singletons. This clone occurred a few times. Its matching antigen is unknown. This rearrangement joins TRBV4-3 to TRBJ2-1; TRBD2 agrees at 8 bases. The sequenced sample was PBMCs. The TCR comes from a woman in her thirties or forties in good health and CMV-seronegative. Here the CDR3 DNA reads TGCGCCAGCAGCCAAGATAGGAGCGGGAGTGGAAATGAGCAGTTCTTC. Its translation is CASSQDRSGSGNEQFF.